This passage covers 5 T cell receptor beta chains from one sample sequenced in a study of cytomegalovirus exposure and HLA in healthy donors. The study ran its PCR with 60 Vbeta and 13 Jbeta primers. Some clones are missing from TCRdb's copy, which holds only in-frame ones; the method was immunoSEQ multiplex PCR. The table has about 130,000 clones, around three quarters seen once. Specimen: PBMCs. The receptors derive from a man aged 30-40 years in good health.

As concerns this clone: The sample holds other DNA sequences that translate to the same CDR3. The chain joins TRBV7-9 to TRBJ2-7; D not resolved. This CDR3 contains 11 residues. Germline V gene data show CDR1 as SEHNR and CDR2 as FQNEAQ (reference sequence). With 5 bases removed from V and 0 bases from J, the gap between germline ends came to 2 bases. The CDR3: CASSRSYEQYF. The DNA of the CDR3 is TGTGCCAGCAGCCGCTCCTACGAGCAGTACTTC.

This clone was detected only once. The chain carries TRBV9 and TRBJ2-7; TRBD2 is a possible D gene (6 bases). Trimming shortened V by 0 bases and J by 3 bases, and 13 bases separated the two germline ends. Germline CDR1 and CDR2: SGDLS and YYNGEE. The CDR3 loop spans 15 amino acids. CDR3 loop: CASSVGSGNLYEQYF. The DNA of the CDR3 is TGTGCCAGCAGCGTAGGTAGCGGCAACCTCTACGAGCAGTACTTC.

The gene calls are TRBV6-6 and TRBJ2-5, with TRBD2 matching 9 bases. The end of the DNA aligns better with TRBJ2-7, so the J call may be wrong. CDR1 and CDR2 from the germline V gene are MNHNY and SVGAGI (reference sequence). The CDR3 consists of 16 residues. Written as DNA, the CDR3 is TGTGCCAGCAGCCTAACTTTAGCGGGAGTAACCCACGAGCAGTACTTC. Protein: CASSLTLAGVTHEQYF.

The chain's CDR3 is CASSQDLSGATDTQYF. CDR3 DNA: TGTGCCAGCAGCCAAGATCTGTCAGGGGCTACAGATACGCAGTATTTT. This rearrangement joins TRBV4-2 to TRBJ2-3, with D perhaps matching TRBD1 (6 bases). V lost 0 bases to trimming and J lost 3 bases, with 13 bases between them. The CDR3 contains 16 residues. Germline CDR1 and CDR2: LGHNA and YNFKEQ.

The chain joins TRBV5-4 to TRBJ2-7; the match to TRBD1 covers 7 bases. CDR3 length: 14 residues. Losses at the gene ends were 7 bases for V and 2 bases for J; bases not matched to a gene: 9. In germline, CDR1 is SGHNT, CDR2 YYREEE (reference sequence). CDR3 amino acids: CASQDRVEPYEQYF. CDR3 nucleotides: TGTGCCAGCCAAGACAGGGTGGAGCCCTACGAGCAGTACTTC.